This T cell receptor beta chain was captured in a study of cytomegalovirus exposure and HLA in healthy donors. The CDR3 extends over 13 amino acids. V shed 3 bases and J shed 8 bases, with 11 bases lying between them. Looked up from germline, CDR1 is MNHEY and CDR2 is SMNVEV (reference sequence). General study points: An analysis done earlier found most TCR beta V segments productive about 87% or about 30% of the time.

With regard to this clone: The antigen remains undetermined.

PCR was performed using 60 Vbeta and 13 Jbeta primers. Profiled with immunoSEQ multiplex PCR; TCRdb holds only in-frame clones, not every one. The sample contains some 130,000 clones, roughly 88% of which appear only once. The source material was PBMCs. The chain has TRBV27 and TRBJ2-1; D ambiguous. The clonotype originates from a man aged 45-65 years in good health and CMV-seronegative. The CDR3 is CASSFLNMDEQFF. CDR3 sequence (DNA): TGTGCCAGCAGTTTCCTTAACATGGATGAGCAGTTCTTC.